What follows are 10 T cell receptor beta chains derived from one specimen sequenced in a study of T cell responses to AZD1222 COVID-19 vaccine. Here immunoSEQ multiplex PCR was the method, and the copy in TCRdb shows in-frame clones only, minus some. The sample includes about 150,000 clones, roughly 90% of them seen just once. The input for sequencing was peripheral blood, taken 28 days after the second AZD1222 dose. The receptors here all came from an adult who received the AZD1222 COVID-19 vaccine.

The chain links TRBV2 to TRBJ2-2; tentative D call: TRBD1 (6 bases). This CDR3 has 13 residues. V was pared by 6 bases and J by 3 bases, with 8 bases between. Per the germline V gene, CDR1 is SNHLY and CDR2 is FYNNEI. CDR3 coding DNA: TGTGCCAGCAGGGGGGCGGACACCGGGGAGCTGTTTTTT. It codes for CASRGADTGELFF.

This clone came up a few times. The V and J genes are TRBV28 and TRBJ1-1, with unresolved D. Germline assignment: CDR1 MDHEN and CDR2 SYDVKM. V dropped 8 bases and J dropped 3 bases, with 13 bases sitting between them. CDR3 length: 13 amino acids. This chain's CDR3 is CASGPGSDTEAFF. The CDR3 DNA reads TGTGCCAGCGGACCAGGATCTGACACTGAAGCTTTCTTT.

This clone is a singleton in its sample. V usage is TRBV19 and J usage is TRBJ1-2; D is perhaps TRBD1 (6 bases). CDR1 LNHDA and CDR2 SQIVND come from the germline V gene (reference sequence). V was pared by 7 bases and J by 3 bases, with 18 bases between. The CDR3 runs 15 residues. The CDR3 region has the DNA TGTGCCAGTACCGATGGGGGCAGGGGAGACTATGGCTACACCTTC. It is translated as CASTDGGRGDYGYTF. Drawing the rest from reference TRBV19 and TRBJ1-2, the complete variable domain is DGGITQSPKYLFRKEGQNVTLSCEQNLNHDAMYWYRQDPGQGLRLIYYSQIVNDFQKGDIAEGYSVSREKKESFPLTVTSAQKNPTAFYLCASTDGGRGDYGYTFGSGTRLTVV.

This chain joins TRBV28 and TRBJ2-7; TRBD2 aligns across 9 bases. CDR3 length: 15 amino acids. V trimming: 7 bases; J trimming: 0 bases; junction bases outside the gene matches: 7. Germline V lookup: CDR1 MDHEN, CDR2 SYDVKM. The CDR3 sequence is CASNPTSGPSYEQYF. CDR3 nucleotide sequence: TGTGCCAGCAATCCGACTAGCGGTCCCTCCTACGAGCAGTACTTC.

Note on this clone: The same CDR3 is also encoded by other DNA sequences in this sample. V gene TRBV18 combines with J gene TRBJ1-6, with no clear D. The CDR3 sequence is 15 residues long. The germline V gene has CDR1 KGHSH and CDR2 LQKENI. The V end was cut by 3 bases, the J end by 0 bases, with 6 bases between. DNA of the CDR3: TGTGCCAGCTCACCCCGGAGCTCCTATAATTCACCCCTCCACTTT. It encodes CASSPRSSYNSPLHF.

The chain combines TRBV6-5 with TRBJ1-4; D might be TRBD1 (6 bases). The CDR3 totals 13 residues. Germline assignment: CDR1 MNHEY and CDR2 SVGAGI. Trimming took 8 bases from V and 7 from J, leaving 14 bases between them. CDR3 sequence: CASRQDSLEKLFF. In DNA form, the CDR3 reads TGTGCCAGCCGCCAGGACAGCCTTGAAAAACTGTTTTTT.

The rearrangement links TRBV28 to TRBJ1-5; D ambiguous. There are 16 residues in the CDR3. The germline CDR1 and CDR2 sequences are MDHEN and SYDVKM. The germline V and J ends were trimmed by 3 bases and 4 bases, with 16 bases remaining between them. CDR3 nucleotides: TGTGCCAGCAGTTTTCAGTCAGGACCTTTGAATCAGCCCCAGCATTTT. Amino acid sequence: CASSFQSGPLNQPQHF.

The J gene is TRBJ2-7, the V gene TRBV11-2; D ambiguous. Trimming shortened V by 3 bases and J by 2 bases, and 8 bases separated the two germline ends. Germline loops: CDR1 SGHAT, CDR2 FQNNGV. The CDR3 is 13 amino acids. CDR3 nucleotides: TGTGCCAGCAGCTTGACCGATGCCTACGAGCAGTACTTC. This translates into CASSLTDAYEQYF.

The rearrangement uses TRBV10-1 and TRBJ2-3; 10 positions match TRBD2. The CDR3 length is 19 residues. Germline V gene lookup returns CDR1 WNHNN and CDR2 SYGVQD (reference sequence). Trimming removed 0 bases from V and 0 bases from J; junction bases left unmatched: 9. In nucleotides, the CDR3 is TGCGCCAGCAGTGAGTCAATGGGAGCGGGAGGGCCCAGCACAGATACGCAGTATTTT. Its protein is CASSESMGAGGPSTDTQYF.

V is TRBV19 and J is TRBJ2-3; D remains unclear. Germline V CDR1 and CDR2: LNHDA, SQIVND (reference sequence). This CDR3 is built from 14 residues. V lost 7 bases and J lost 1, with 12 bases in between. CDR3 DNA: TGTGCCAGTAAGCAGTCCTATGGCACAGATACGCAGTATTTT. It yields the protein CASKQSYGTDTQYF.